This T cell receptor (beta chain) is drawn from a study of cytomegalovirus exposure and HLA in healthy donors. Primers: 60 Vbeta forward and 13 Jbeta reverse. TCRdb keeps only in-frame clones here, not all; method: immunoSEQ multiplex PCR. The sample yields 120,000 to 150,000 clones, about three quarters seen once. The CDR3 runs to 15 residues. Looked up from germline, CDR1 is SGHDT and CDR2 is YYEEEE. The ends lost 4 bases at V and 10 bases at J; junction bases unmatched: 9. This sequence was found in a man aged 35-49 years in good health and CMV-seropositive. The J gene is TRBJ2-5, the V gene TRBV5-6, with 14 bases aligning to TRBD2. The sample consisted of PBMCs. CDR3 nucleotides: TGTGCCAGCAGCCTTCCGACTAGCGGGGGGGTTAGCCAGTACTTC. It specifies CASSLPTSGGVSQYF.